This entry lists 20 T cell receptor beta chains sequenced from one sample in a study of T cells expressing NK-cell markers. TCRdb processed the 5' RACE reads again and assigns one entry to each CDR3 protein, with no DNA. This sample carries around 180,000 distinct CDR3 sequences, with about 19% going to the ten biggest clones. The sequenced sample was blood T cells: a sorted CD56 or NKG2C T cell subset, CD4+ or CD8+ T cells, or bulk PBMC T cells (not recorded which). The origin of the receptors is a man aged 18 to 70 in good health.

This chain links TRBV6-5 with TRBJ2-1. Germline V gives CDR1 MNHEY, CDR2 SVGAGI. The CDR3 runs to 14 residues. The CDR3 region is CASSYSRTGNEQFF.

The chain links TRBV7-3 to TRBJ2-3; lacking DNA, the TRBD2 call made by TCRdb goes unchecked. The germline V gene has CDR1 SGHTA and CDR2 FQGTGA. The CDR3 is 15 amino acids. CDR3 residues: CASSPSGASTDTQYF.

V and J are TRBV5-6 and TRBJ2-7; TCRdb returns TRBD1, unconfirmable since there is no DNA. Germline CDR1 reads SGHDT; CDR2 reads YYEEEE. The CDR3 extends over 15 amino acids. CDR3 in amino acids: CASSLGGHSSYEQYF.

This sequence joins TRBV19 and TRBJ1-2; the TCRdb D gene call, TRBD1, has no DNA to confirm it. CDR3 length: 13 amino acids. Germline V lookup: CDR1 LNHDA, CDR2 SQIVND (reference sequence). CDR3 in amino acids: CASTLGTGLGYTF.

The rearrangement uses TRBV9 and TRBJ2-1; without DNA, the TCRdb call of TRBD2 cannot be checked. In germline, CDR1 is SGDLS, CDR2 YYNGEE. This CDR3 is 19 amino acids long. The CDR3 sequence: CASSAYLGSGGSSYNEQFF.

The rearrangement uses TRBV10-3 and TRBJ2-1. The CDR3 totals 13 residues. Germline CDR1 and CDR2: ENHRY and SYGVKD. The CDR3 reads CAISDYSYNEQFF.

The chain carries TRBV27 and TRBJ2-2; TCRdb proposes TRBD2, but this gene call is untestable without DNA. Germline lookup yields CDR1 MNHEY and CDR2 SMNVEV (reference sequence). CDR3 length: 16 amino acids. The chain's CDR3 is CASSPTSGGYTGELFF.

The rearrangement links TRBV13 to TRBJ2-1; checking the TCRdb D call of TRBD1 is not possible without DNA. Germline V gene sequence: CDR1 PRHDT, CDR2 FYEKMQ (reference sequence). The CDR3 contains 11 residues. This CDR3 is CASSLTGGQFF.

The chain links TRBV10-3 to TRBJ1-4; TCRdb picks TRBD1, but there is no DNA to check that call. Germline assignment: CDR1 ENHRY and CDR2 SYGVKD. The CDR3 contains 15 residues. CDR3 in amino acids: CAISGAGGAFEKLFF.

The CDR3 sequence is CSASIVASTDTQYF. The V gene is TRBV20-1, the J gene TRBJ2-3. Germline CDR1 DFQATT, CDR2 SNEGSKA (reference sequence). This CDR3 region has 14 residues.

The CDR3 reads CASSLSSSSSYNEQFF. The chain employs TRBV10-2 and TRBJ2-1; TCRdb indicates TRBD2, and absent DNA this call remains unverified. CDR1 and CDR2 from the germline V gene are WSHSY and SAAADI. The length of the CDR3 is 16 residues.

The chain has TRBV7-7 and TRBJ2-3; the TRBD1 assignment by TCRdb is unverifiable without DNA. Germline CDR1 reads SSHAT; CDR2 reads FNYEAQ (reference sequence). This CDR3 is 15 amino acids long. The chain's CDR3 is CASSLGNRNTDTQYF. Filled out from reference TRBV7-7 and TRBJ2-3, the complete variable domain reads GAGVSQSPRYKVTKRGQDVTLRCDPISSHATLYWYQQALGQGPEFLTYFNYEAQPDKSGLPSDRFSAERPEGSISTLTIQRTEQRDSAMYRCASSLGNRNTDTQYFGPGTRLTVL.

CDR3 protein: CASSQDPGQGSSSSYNEQFF. The J gene is TRBJ2-1, the V gene TRBV3-1; TCRdb returns TRBD1, unconfirmable since there is no DNA. Germline CDR1 is LGHDT and CDR2 is YNNKEL (reference sequence). The CDR3 length is 20 residues.

The rearrangement uses TRBV6-1 and TRBJ2-3. The CDR3 runs to 15 residues. In germline, CDR1 is MNHNS, CDR2 SASEGT. CDR3 region: CASVKGTDFTDTQYF.

The chain uses TRBV6-5 and TRBJ1-1; TCRdb's D call of TRBD1 is untestable without DNA. CDR1 is MNHEY and CDR2 is SVGAGI in the germline V gene. The CDR3 is 15 amino acids. The CDR3 spells CASSYSGTANTEAFF.

This chain links TRBV28 with TRBJ2-7; without DNA, the TCRdb call of TRBD2 cannot be checked. The CDR3 loop spans 13 amino acids. Germline V CDR1 and CDR2: MDHEN, SYDVKM. CDR3 sequence reads: CASTSAGGYEQYF.

The V gene is TRBV7-9, the J gene TRBJ2-3; with no DNA, the TCRdb D assignment of TRBD1 cannot be verified. The CDR3 sequence is 17 residues long. Germline CDR1 is SEHNR and CDR2 is FQNEAQ (reference sequence). The CDR3 loop is CASSSLGRTTAVDTQYF.

This CDR3 reads CASSPEGGDNEQFF. The rearrangement links TRBV4-1 to TRBJ2-1; TCRdb lists TRBD2, though no DNA is available to test this call. Looked up from germline, CDR1 is MGHRA and CDR2 is YSYEKL. CDR3 length: 14 residues.

The rearrangement joins TRBV7-2 to TRBJ2-1; TCRdb's D gene call, TRBD2, goes unchecked for lack of DNA. This CDR3 spans 16 amino acids. Germline loops: CDR1 SGHTA, CDR2 FQGNSA. The CDR3 here is CASSRTGLAAPNEQFF.

The chain combines TRBV10-3 with TRBJ2-7. The CDR3 runs 13 residues. Germline assignment: CDR1 ENHRY and CDR2 SYGVKD. Here the CDR3 reads CAISHPLTYEQYF.